These 15 T cell receptor beta chains were sequenced from one sample in a study of T-cell memory formation after mild COVID-19. TCRdb called the 5' RACE reads again in MiXCR, with one record for every CDR3 protein. The sample holds around 300,000 distinct CDR3 sequences, about an eighth seen once. Sequencing input: PBMCs or a T cell subset sorted from them (not recorded which). Receptors were obtained from a man aged 18 to 29 who had mild COVID-19 (a few samples of this study predate the infection). Cell type and time point are not known.

The CDR3 protein is CASSVQIAYEQYF. Here the CDR3 DNA reads TGTGCCAGCAGTGTACAGATCGCCTACGAGCAGTACTTC. The rearrangement uses TRBV6-1 and TRBJ2-7; D gene uncertain. Trimming cost V 4 bases and J 2 bases, with 9 bases left between them. Looked up from germline, CDR1 is MNHNS and CDR2 is SASEGT. This CDR3 has 13 amino acids.

In this sample, this clonotype turned up a few times. The chain is built from TRBV12-3 or TRBV12-4 and TRBJ1-1; 7 nucleotides match TRBD1. The CDR3 length is 14 residues. The ends lost 6 bases at V and 0 bases at J; junction bases unmatched: 4. CDR3 residues: CASRAGTVNTEAFF. CDR3 bases: TGTGCCAGCAGAGCCGGGACAGTGAACACTGAAGCTTTCTTT.

The table lists this clonotype with a few counts. The chain is built from TRBV25-1 and TRBJ2-1; D is perhaps TRBD1 or TRBD2 (5 bases each). V shed 3 bases and J shed 4 bases, with 16 bases lying between them. Germline CDR1 is MGHDK and CDR2 is SYGVNS. This CDR3 has 16 amino acids. The CDR3 nucleotides read TGTGCCAGCAGTGATCCCGGGACCGGCGGTTACAATGAGCAGTTCTTC. It codes for CASSDPGTGGYNEQFF.

The V gene is TRBV10-2, the J gene TRBJ1-2, with a possible D match to TRBD1 (5 bases). The CDR3 runs to 12 residues. The germline V gene has CDR1 WSHSY and CDR2 SAAADI. V lost 4 bases to trimming and J lost 4 bases, with 7 bases between them. The CDR3 DNA follows: TGCGCCAGCAGTGCTGACAGCTATGGCTACACCTTC. As protein: CASSADSYGYTF.

The table lists this clonotype with a few counts. This rearrangement joins TRBV6-5 to TRBJ2-4; D tentatively reads TRBD1 or TRBD2 (5 bases each). Looked up from germline, CDR1 is MNHEY and CDR2 is SVGAGI. V was pared by 5 bases and J by 8 bases, with 13 bases between. The CDR3 consists of 13 residues. The CDR3 sequence: CASSHPGTDIQYF. Written as DNA, the CDR3 is TGTGCCAGCAGTCATCCTGGGACGGACATTCAGTACTTC.

This clonotype was seen only a few times. CDR3 in amino acids: CASSYAAPNEQFF. CDR3 coding DNA: TGTGCCAGCAGTTACGCCGCCCCCAATGAGCAGTTCTTC. The chain couples TRBV6-5 to TRBJ2-1; no clear D gene. V dropped 2 bases and J dropped 6 bases, with 8 bases sitting between them. The V gene's germline CDR1 is MNHEY and CDR2 SVGAGI. This CDR3 region has 13 residues.

The chain uses TRBV4-1 and TRBJ2-3; TRBD2 agrees at 12 bases. Trimming cost V 2 bases and J 4 bases; bases outside gene matches: 7. This CDR3 comprises 17 residues. CDR1 and CDR2 (germline): MGHRA, YSYEKL. CDR3 sequence reads: CASSQLRASGGADTQYF. DNA of the CDR3: TGCGCCAGCAGCCAACTTCGGGCTAGCGGGGGGGCAGATACGCAGTATTTT.

The gene calls are TRBV7-2 and TRBJ2-7; 9 bases align to TRBD2. Trimming took 1 base from V and 3 from J; bases not matched to a gene: 4. Germline-derived CDR1 and CDR2 are SGHTA and FQGNSA. The CDR3 consists of 15 residues. The CDR3 bases are TGTGCCAGCAGCTTAGACAGCGGGGGGAACTACGAGCAGTACTTC. It yields the protein CASSLDSGGNYEQYF.

The chain employs TRBV5-1 and TRBJ1-5, with D possibly TRBD1 on 5 matching bases. The germline V gene encodes CDR1 SGHRS and CDR2 YFSETQ. V dropped 0 bases and J dropped 7 bases, with 11 bases sitting between them. The CDR3 covers 14 residues. For the CDR3, the DNA is TGCGCCAGCAGCTTGGCGGGGGGAGTCCAGCCCCAGCATTTT. It codes for CASSLAGGVQPQHF.

This clonotype was detected ten times or more. The V call is TRBV7-9, the J call TRBJ1-2; D gene uncertain. Trimming pared 4 bases from V and 7 bases from J, leaving 7 bases between. This CDR3 spans 11 amino acids. Per the germline V gene, CDR1 is SEHNR and CDR2 is FQNEAQ (reference sequence). DNA for the CDR3: TGTGCCAGCAGCTCTGGGGTTGGCTACACCTTC. Protein product: CASSSGVGYTF.

V and J are TRBV7-9 and TRBJ1-1; 7 positions agree with TRBD1. Germline CDR1 is SEHNR and CDR2 is FQNEAQ (reference sequence). V gave up 5 bases and J gave up 6 bases; unmatched junction bases: 9. The CDR3 length is 14 residues. CDR3 protein: CASSDMRGRSEAFF. CDR3 bases: TGTGCCAGCAGCGACATGAGGGGGCGATCTGAAGCTTTCTTT.

This clonotype has just a few counts. This rearrangement joins TRBV15 to TRBJ2-1, with 9 bases fitting TRBD1. Germline lookup yields CDR1 LNHNV and CDR2 YYDKDF (reference sequence). The J segment lost 8 bases and the V segment lost 6 bases, leaving 8 bases of the junction unmatched. CDR3 length equals 14 residues. The CDR3 DNA follows: TGTGCCACCAGTGGGACAGGGATAATCCATGAGCAGTTCTTC. Residues: CATSGTGIIHEQFF.

The rearrangement links TRBV7-2 to TRBJ2-5; TRBD1 aligns across 8 bases. The CDR3 contains 15 residues. Germline values: CDR1 SGHTA, CDR2 FQGNSA. V lost 3 bases to trimming and J lost 2 bases; unmatched junction nucleotides: 5. The CDR3 reads CASSFDRGVQETQYF. CDR3 sequence (DNA): TGTGCCAGCAGCTTTGACAGGGGAGTTCAAGAGACCCAGTACTTC.

The chain combines TRBV5-1 with TRBJ1-2; unclear D gene. Trimming removed 0 bases from V and 6 bases from J, with 6 bases in between. Germline V gene lookup returns CDR1 SGHRS and CDR2 YFSETQ. The CDR3 contains 12 residues. The CDR3 DNA sequence: TGCGCCAGCAGCTTGGGAGGTCATGGCTACACCTTC. It translates to CASSLGGHGYTF.

This clonotype appeared a few times. V is TRBV6-2 or TRBV6-3 and J is TRBJ2-2; D is ambiguous. Germline values: CDR1 MNHEY, CDR2 SVGEGT. CDR3 size: 13 residues. The V gene lost 0 bases and the J gene lost 6 bases, with 5 bases spanning the gap. The CDR3 reads CASSYSPAGELFF. Here the CDR3 DNA reads TGTGCCAGCAGTTACTCGCCGGCCGGGGAGCTGTTTTTT.